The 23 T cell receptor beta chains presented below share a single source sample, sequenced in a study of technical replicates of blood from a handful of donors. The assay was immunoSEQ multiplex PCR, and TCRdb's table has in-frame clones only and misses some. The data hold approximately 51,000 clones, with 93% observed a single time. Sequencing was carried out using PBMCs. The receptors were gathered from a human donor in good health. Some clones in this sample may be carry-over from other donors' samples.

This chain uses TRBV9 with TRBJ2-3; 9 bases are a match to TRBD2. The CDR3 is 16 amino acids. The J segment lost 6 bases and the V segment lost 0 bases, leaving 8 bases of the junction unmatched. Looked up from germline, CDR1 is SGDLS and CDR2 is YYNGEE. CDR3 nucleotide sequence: TGTGCCAGCAGCGTAGCTTCGGCGGGGGGGCCTGATACGCAGTATTTT. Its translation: CASSVASAGGPDTQYF.

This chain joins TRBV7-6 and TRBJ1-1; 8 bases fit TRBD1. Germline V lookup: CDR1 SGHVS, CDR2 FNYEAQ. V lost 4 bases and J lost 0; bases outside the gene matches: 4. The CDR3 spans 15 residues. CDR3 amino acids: CASSSGQGLNTEAFF. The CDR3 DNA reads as TGTGCCAGCAGCTCCGGACAGGGACTGAACACTGAAGCTTTCTTT.

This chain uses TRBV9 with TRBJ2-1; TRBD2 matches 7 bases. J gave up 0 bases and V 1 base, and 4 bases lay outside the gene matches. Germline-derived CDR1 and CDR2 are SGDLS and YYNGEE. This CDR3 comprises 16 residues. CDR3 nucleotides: TGTGCCAGCAGCGTACGGGGGACTACCTCCTACAATGAGCAGTTCTTC. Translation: CASSVRGTTSYNEQFF.

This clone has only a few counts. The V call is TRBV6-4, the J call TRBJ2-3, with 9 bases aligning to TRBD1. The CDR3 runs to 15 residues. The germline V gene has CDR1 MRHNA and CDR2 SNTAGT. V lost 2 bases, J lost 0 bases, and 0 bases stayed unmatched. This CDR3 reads CASSDGTGSTDTQYF. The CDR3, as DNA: TGTGCCAGCAGTGACGGGACAGGGAGCACAGATACGCAGTATTTT.

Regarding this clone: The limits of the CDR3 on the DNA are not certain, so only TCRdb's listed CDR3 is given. CDR3 residues: CASSLLPSGSCFF. The chain links TRBV5-8 to TRBJ2-2; the table assigns TRBD2, which was not confirmed against the DNA. Ends included, the CDR3 has 13 residues. CDR1 is SGHTS, CDR2 YDEGEE, per germline.

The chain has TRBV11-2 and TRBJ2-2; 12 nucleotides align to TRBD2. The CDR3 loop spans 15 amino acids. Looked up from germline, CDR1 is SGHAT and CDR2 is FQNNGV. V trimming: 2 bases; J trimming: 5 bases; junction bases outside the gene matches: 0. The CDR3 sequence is CASSLTSGGTGELFF. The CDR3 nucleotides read TGTGCCAGCAGCTTAACTAGCGGGGGGACCGGGGAGCTGTTTTTT. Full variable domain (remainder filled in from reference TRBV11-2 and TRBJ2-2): EAGVAQSPRYKIIEKRQSVAFWCNPISGHATLYWYQQILGQGPKLLIQFQNNGVVDDSQLPKDRFSAERLKGVDSTLKIQPAKLEDSAVYLCASSLTSGGTGELFFGEGSRLTVL.

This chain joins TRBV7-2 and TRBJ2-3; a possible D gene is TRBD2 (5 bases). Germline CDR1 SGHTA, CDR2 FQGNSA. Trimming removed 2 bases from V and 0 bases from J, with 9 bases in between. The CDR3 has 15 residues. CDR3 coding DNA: TGTGCCAGCAGCTTAAGGACTGTTAGCACAGATACGCAGTATTTT. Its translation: CASSLRTVSTDTQYF.

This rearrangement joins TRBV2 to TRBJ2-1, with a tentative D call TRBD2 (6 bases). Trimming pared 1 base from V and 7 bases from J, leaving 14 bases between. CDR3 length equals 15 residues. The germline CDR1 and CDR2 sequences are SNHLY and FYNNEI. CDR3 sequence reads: CASSEVGGALNEQFF. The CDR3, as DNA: TGTGCCAGCAGTGAAGTTGGCGGGGCCCTGAATGAGCAGTTCTTC.

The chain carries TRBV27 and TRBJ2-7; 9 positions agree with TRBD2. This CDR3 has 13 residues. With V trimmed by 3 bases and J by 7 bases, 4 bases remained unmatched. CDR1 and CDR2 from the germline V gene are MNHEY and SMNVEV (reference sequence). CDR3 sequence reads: CASSFPGLAEQYF. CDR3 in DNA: TGTGCCAGCAGTTTTCCTGGACTAGCGGAGCAGTACTTC.

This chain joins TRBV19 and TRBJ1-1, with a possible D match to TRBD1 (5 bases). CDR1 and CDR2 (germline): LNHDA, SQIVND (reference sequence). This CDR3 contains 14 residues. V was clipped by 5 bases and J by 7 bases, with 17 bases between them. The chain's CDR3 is CASSLGLMPYEAFF. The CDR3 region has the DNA TGTGCCAGTAGTTTGGGACTGATGCCCTATGAAGCTTTCTTT.

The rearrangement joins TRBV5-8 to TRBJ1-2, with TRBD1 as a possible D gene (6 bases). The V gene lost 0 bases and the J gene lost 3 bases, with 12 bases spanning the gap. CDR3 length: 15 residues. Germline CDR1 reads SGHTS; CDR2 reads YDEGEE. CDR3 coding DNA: TGTGCCAGCAGCTTGGCCCAGGGGCCCTACTATGGCTACACCTTC. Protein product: CASSLAQGPYYGYTF.

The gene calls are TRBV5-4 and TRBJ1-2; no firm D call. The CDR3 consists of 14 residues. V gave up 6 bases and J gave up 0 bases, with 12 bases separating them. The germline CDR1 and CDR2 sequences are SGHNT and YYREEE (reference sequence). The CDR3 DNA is TGTGCCAGCACCGTCCTGGGAGCTAACTATGGCTACACCTTC. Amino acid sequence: CASTVLGANYGYTF.

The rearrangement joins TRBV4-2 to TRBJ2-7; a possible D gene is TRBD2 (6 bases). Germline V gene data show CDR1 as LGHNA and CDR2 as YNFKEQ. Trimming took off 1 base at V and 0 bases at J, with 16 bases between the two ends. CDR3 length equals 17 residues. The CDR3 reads CASSQVDYGEDSYEQYF. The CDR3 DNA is TGTGCCAGCAGCCAAGTCGACTACGGGGAGGACTCCTACGAGCAGTACTTC.

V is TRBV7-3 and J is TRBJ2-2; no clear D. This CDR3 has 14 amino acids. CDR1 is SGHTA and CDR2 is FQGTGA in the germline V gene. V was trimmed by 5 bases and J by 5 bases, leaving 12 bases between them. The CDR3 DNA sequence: TGTGCCAGCAGCCTACATAGCCGGACCGGGGAGCTGTTTTTT. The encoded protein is CASSLHSRTGELFF.

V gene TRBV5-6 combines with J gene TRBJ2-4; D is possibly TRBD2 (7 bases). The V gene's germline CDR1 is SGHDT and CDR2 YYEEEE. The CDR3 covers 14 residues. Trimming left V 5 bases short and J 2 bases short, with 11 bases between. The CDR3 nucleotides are TGTGCCAGCAGTTGGGGGGGCACCAAAAACATTCAGTACTTC. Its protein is CASSWGGTKNIQYF.

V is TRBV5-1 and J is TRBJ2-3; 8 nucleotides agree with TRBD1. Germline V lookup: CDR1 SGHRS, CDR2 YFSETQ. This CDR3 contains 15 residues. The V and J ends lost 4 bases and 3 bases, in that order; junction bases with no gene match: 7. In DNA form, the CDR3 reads TGCGCCAGCAGCCCAGGGGGCCAGAAGACAGATACGCAGTATTTT. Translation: CASSPGGQKTDTQYF.

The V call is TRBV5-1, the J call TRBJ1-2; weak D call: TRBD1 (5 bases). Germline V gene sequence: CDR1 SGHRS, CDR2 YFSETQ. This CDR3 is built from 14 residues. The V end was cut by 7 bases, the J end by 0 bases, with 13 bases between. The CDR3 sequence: CASASGGTNYGYTF. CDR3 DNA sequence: TGCGCCAGCGCCTCCGGGGGGACTAACTATGGCTACACCTTC. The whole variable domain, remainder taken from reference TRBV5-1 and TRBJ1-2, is KAGVTQTPRYLIKTRGQQVTLSCSPISGHRSVSWYQQTPGQGLQFLFEYFSETQRNKGNFPGRFSGRQFSNSRSEMNVSTLELGDSALYLCASASGGTNYGYTFGSGTRLTVV.

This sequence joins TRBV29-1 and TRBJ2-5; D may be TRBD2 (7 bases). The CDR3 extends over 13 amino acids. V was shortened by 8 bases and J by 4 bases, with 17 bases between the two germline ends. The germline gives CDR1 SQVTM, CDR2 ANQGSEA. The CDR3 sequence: CSYRRGRVETQYF. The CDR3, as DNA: TGCAGCTATAGGCGGGGGCGGGTAGAGACCCAGTACTTC.

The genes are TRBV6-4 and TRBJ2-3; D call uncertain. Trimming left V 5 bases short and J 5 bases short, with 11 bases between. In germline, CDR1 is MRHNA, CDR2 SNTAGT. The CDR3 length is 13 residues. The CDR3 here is CASSSRPLDTQYF. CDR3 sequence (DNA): TGTGCCAGCAGTTCCAGGCCCCTAGATACGCAGTATTTT.

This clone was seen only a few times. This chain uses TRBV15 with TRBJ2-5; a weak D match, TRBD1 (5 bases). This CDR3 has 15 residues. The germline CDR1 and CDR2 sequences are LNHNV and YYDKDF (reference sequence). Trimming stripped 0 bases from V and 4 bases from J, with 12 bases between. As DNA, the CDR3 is TGTGCCACCAGCAGAGATCAGGGCAGCCTAGAGACCCAGTACTTC. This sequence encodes CATSRDQGSLETQYF.

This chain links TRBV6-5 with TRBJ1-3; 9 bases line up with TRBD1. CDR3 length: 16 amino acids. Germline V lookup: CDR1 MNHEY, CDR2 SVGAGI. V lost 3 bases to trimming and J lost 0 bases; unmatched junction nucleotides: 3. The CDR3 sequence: CASSYGTGSSGNTIYF. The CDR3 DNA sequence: TGTGCCAGCAGTTATGGGACAGGGAGCTCTGGAAACACCATATATTTT.

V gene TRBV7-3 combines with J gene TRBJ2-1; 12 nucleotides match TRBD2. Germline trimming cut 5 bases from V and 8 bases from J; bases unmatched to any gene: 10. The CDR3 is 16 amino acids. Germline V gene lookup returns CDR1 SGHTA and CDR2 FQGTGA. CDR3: CASSVGLAGSGYEQFF. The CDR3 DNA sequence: TGTGCCAGCAGCGTAGGACTAGCGGGGTCGGGGTATGAGCAGTTCTTC.

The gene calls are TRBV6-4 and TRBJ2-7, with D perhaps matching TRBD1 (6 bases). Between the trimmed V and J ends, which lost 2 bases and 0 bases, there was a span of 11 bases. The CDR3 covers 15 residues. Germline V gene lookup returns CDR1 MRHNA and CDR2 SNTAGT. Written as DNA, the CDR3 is TGTGCCAGCAGTGACAGGCAGGACAGCTCCTACGAGCAGTACTTC. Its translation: CASSDRQDSSYEQYF.